What follows are 15 T cell receptor beta chains derived from one specimen sequenced in a study of graft-versus-host responses after intestinal transplantation. No antigens are known for them. Produced via immunoSEQ multiplex PCR; TCRdb's table is partial and in-frame only. The sample yields about 100,000 clones, 87% seen once. This sample comprised unstimulated CD4+ T cells sorted from spleen or lymph node cells, obtained before transplant. All receptors derive from a human donor who was the organ donor for an intestinal transplant.

The rearrangement joins TRBV18 to TRBJ1-2; TRBD1 matches at 7 bases. CDR1 is KGHSH, CDR2 LQKENI, per germline. Trimming cost V 5 bases and J 4 bases; bases outside gene matches: 10. The CDR3 has 15 residues. This CDR3 is CASSKLQGLGYGYTF. Written as DNA, the CDR3 is TGTGCCAGCTCAAAATTACAGGGGCTCGGCTATGGCTACACCTTC.

The chain combines TRBV19 with TRBJ2-6, with D possibly being TRBD1 (6 bases). CDR1 is LNHDA and CDR2 is SQIVND in the germline V gene (reference sequence). Trimming cost V 3 bases and J 0 bases, with 15 bases left between them. The length of the CDR3 is 18 residues. The CDR3 sequence: CASSIPRTAISGANVLTF. CDR3 nucleotide sequence: TGTGCCAGTAGTATCCCCCGGACAGCGATCTCTGGGGCCAACGTCCTGACTTTC.

A remark on this clone: This same CDR3 is encoded by further DNA sequences in the sample. DNA of the CDR3: TGTGCCAGCAGTTTAGGGCGGAGTGAAAAACTGTTTTTT. Its translation: CASSLGRSEKLFF. J is TRBJ1-4 and V is TRBV27, with unresolved D. This CDR3 has 13 amino acids. V lost 2 bases to trimming and J lost 7 bases, with 8 bases between them. Germline V gene lookup returns CDR1 MNHEY and CDR2 SMNVEV (reference sequence).

The chain links TRBV4-2 to TRBJ1-5, with unresolved D. CDR1 is LGHNA, CDR2 YNFKEQ, per germline. The CDR3 sequence is 13 residues long. The germline V and J ends were trimmed by 0 bases and 13 bases, with 13 bases remaining between them. The CDR3, as DNA: TGTGCCAGCAGCCAAGATCTTGAGGCGAAACAGCATTTT. It is translated as CASSQDLEAKQHF.

V and J are TRBV9 and TRBJ2-3, with D uncertain. The germline V gene has CDR1 SGDLS and CDR2 YYNGEE. V was trimmed by 1 base and J by 0 bases, leaving 3 bases between them. CDR3 size: 13 residues. The CDR3 sequence: CASSVSSTDTQYF. CDR3 nucleotides: TGTGCCAGCAGCGTATCAAGCACAGATACGCAGTATTTT.

The J gene is TRBJ2-5, the V gene TRBV5-6; D remains unclear. This CDR3 is 12 amino acids long. The germline gives CDR1 SGHDT, CDR2 YYEEEE. The V and J ends lost 1 base and 5 bases respectively, with 6 bases between them. The CDR3 DNA follows: TGTGCCAGCAGCTTGAAATTGGAGACCCAGTACTTC. It translates to CASSLKLETQYF.

The count of this clone is one. The genes are TRBV2 and TRBJ2-2; TRBD1 might be the D (5 bases). V was cut by 7 bases and J by 1 base, with 10 bases left in between. The germline CDR1 and CDR2 sequences are SNHLY and FYNNEI. The CDR3 runs to 14 residues. This CDR3 is CASNPDRNTGELFF. The CDR3 DNA reads TGTGCCAGCAACCCCGACAGGAACACCGGGGAGCTGTTTTTT.

This rearrangement joins TRBV6-5 to TRBJ1-1; D uncertain. V lost 8 bases and J 2 bases, leaving 3 bases between the germline ends. CDR1 and CDR2 from the germline V gene are MNHEY and SVGAGI. This CDR3 spans 10 amino acids. CDR3 bases: TGTGCCAGCGGAAACACTGAAGCTTTCTTT. It is translated as CASGNTEAFF.

This chain joins TRBV5-8 and TRBJ1-2; D not certain. The V end lost 4 bases, the J end lost 8 bases, and 12 bases lay between the germline ends. This CDR3 is built from 12 residues. CDR1 and CDR2 (germline): SGHTS, YDEGEE. The CDR3 coding sequence is TGTGCCAGCAGCCAGAACTCAAGGGGCTACACCTTC. Amino acid sequence: CASSQNSRGYTF. Together with reference TRBV5-8 and TRBJ1-2, the CDR3 gives the full variable domain: EAGVTQSPTHLIKTRGQQATLRCSPISGHTSVYWYQQALGLGLQFLLWYDEGEERNRGNFPPRFSGRQFPNYSSELNVNALELEDSALYLCASSQNSRGYTFGSGTRLTVV.

This clone showed up just once. V usage is TRBV18 and J usage is TRBJ1-1, with a tentative D call TRBD1 (5 bases). The CDR3 sequence is 17 residues long. V lost 1 base, J lost 0 bases, and 15 bases lay in between. CDR1 and CDR2 from the germline V gene are KGHSH and LQKENI. The CDR3 DNA reads TGTGCCAGCTCACCACTTCAGGGAAGGGCGGTGAACACTGAAGCTTTCTTT. It translates to CASSPLQGRAVNTEAFF. Full variable domain (outside the CDR3, taken from reference TRBV18 and TRBJ1-1): NAGVMQNPRHLVRRRGQEARLRCSPMKGHSHVYWYRQLPEEGLKFMVYLQKENIIDESGMPKERFSAEFPKEGPSILRIQQVVRGDSAAYFCASSPLQGRAVNTEAFFGQGTRLTVV.

The CDR3 bases are TGTGCCAGCAGTTTAGGCGTGGGCTCTCAGCCCCAGCATTTT. Translating gives CASSLGVGSQPQHF. The chain combines TRBV27 with TRBJ1-5; D is uncertain. Deletions cut 2 bases from V and 6 bases from J, with 11 bases between. Germline CDR1 reads MNHEY; CDR2 reads SMNVEV (reference sequence). The CDR3 sequence is 14 residues long.

This clone was found once. The V gene is TRBV28, the J gene TRBJ2-7; perhaps TRBD1 as D (5 bases). The germline V gene has CDR1 MDHEN and CDR2 SYDVKM. This CDR3 region has 14 residues. With 3 bases removed from V and 0 bases from J, the gap between germline ends came to 9 bases. Here the CDR3 reads CASSLPGFSYEQYF. The CDR3 DNA sequence: TGTGCCAGCAGTTTGCCAGGGTTCTCCTACGAGCAGTACTTC. The full variable domain, completed using reference TRBV28 and TRBJ2-7, is DVKVTQSSRYLVKRTGEKVFLECVQDMDHENMFWYRQDPGLGLRLIYFSYDVKMKEKGDIPEGYSVSREKKERFSLILESASTNQTSMYLCASSLPGFSYEQYFGPGTRLTVT.

The chain carries TRBV5-1 and TRBJ2-1, with D uncertain. Trimming left V 1 base short and J 9 bases short, with 11 bases between. CDR1 is SGHRS and CDR2 is YFSETQ in the germline V gene. The CDR3 is 13 amino acids. DNA of the CDR3: TGCGCCAGCAGCTTGCGCATGTGGGGTGAGCAGTTCTTC. This translates into CASSLRMWGEQFF.

The chain employs TRBV6-6 and TRBJ2-5; TRBD2 matches at 7 bases. V lost 2 bases and J lost 5; bases outside the gene matches: 11. The CDR3 sequence is 16 residues long. Looked up from germline, CDR1 is MNHNY and CDR2 is SVGAGI (reference sequence). CDR3 protein: CASSYGGGSAAETQYF. CDR3 nucleotide sequence: TGTGCCAGCAGTTACGGGGGGGGGTCGGCGGCGGAGACCCAGTACTTC.

The V call is TRBV5-6, the J call TRBJ2-5; tentatively, D is TRBD1 (8 bases). This CDR3 has 13 amino acids. Germline values: CDR1 SGHDT, CDR2 YYEEEE. V lost 5 bases and J lost 4, with 12 bases in between. The CDR3 reads CASRTGGGETQYF. The CDR3 nucleotides are TGTGCCAGCAGAACAGGGGGGGGAGAGACCCAGTACTTC.